Shown below are 15 T cell receptor beta chains from a single sample sequenced in a study of blood T cell repertoires in COVID-19. The method was immunoSEQ multiplex PCR; TCRdb's version includes in-frame clones alone and lacks a portion of them. The sample shows 70,000 to 90,000 clones, 65% to 90% of them seen only once. Specimen: peripheral blood. These receptors were obtained from a man in his 60s with acute or convalescent COVID-19.

This clone came up once. The rearrangement links TRBV29-1 to TRBJ2-7, with 12 bases matching TRBD1. Trimming removed 6 bases from V and 1 base from J; junction bases left unmatched: 4. CDR1 SQVTM and CDR2 ANQGSEA come from the germline V gene. The CDR3 length is 14 residues. This CDR3 reads CSVAGQGASYEQYF. As DNA, the CDR3 is TGCAGCGTAGCGGGACAGGGGGCTTCCTACGAGCAGTACTTC.

This clone was observed a single time. V gene TRBV7-2 combines with J gene TRBJ2-1; 10 bases align to TRBD2. The germline V gene encodes CDR1 SGHTA and CDR2 FQGNSA. The CDR3 spans 15 residues. Germline trimming cut 4 bases from V and 0 bases from J; bases unmatched to any gene: 0. The CDR3 spells CASSWTSGSYNEQFF. In DNA, the CDR3 is TGTGCCAGCAGCTGGACTAGCGGCTCCTACAATGAGCAGTTCTTC.

The chain carries TRBV2 and TRBJ1-3; D is unclear. Trimming stripped 7 bases from V and 0 bases from J, with 16 bases between. CDR1 SNHLY and CDR2 FYNNEI come from the germline V gene. The CDR3 is 16 amino acids. CDR3 region: CASTRNGLNSGNTIYF. CDR3 sequence (DNA): TGTGCCAGCACCCGGAACGGACTGAACTCTGGAAACACCATATATTTT. The complete variable domain, with remaining parts taken from reference TRBV2 and TRBJ1-3, reads EPEVTQTPSHQVTQMGQEVILRCVPISNHLYFYWYRQILGQKVEFLVSFYNNEISEKSEIFDDQFSVERPDGSNFTLKIRSTKLEDSAMYFCASTRNGLNSGNTIYFGEGSWLTVV.

The chain carries TRBV2 and TRBJ1-3, with D maybe TRBD1 (6 bases). This CDR3 region has 13 residues. V was shortened by 6 bases and J by 3 bases, with 9 bases between the two germline ends. Per germline, CDR1 SNHLY and CDR2 FYNNEI. CDR3 sequence reads: CASRTGFGNTIYF. The CDR3 nucleotides read TGTGCCAGCAGGACAGGATTTGGAAACACCATATATTTT.

This clone occurred once. V and J are TRBV4-1 and TRBJ2-2; 7 bases are a match to TRBD2. In germline, CDR1 is MGHRA, CDR2 YSYEKL. V lost 1 base, J lost 0 bases, and 2 bases stayed unmatched. The length of the CDR3 is 16 residues. CDR3 region: CASSQASGANTGELFF. The CDR3 nucleotides read TGCGCCAGCAGCCAAGCGAGCGGGGCGAACACCGGGGAGCTGTTTTTT.

The chain uses TRBV18 and TRBJ1-6, with D tentatively TRBD1 (5 bases). The CDR3 spans 13 residues. Trimming left V 6 bases short and J 6 bases short, with 9 bases between. Germline CDR1 reads KGHSH; CDR2 reads LQKENI. DNA of the CDR3: TGTGCCAGCTCCGGGGGGGGTAATTCACCCCTCCACTTT. Protein product: CASSGGGNSPLHF. Based on the CDR3 plus reference TRBV18 and TRBJ1-6, the full variable domain is NAGVMQNPRHLVRRRGQEARLRCSPMKGHSHVYWYRQLPEEGLKFMVYLQKENIIDESGMPKERFSAEFPKEGPSILRIQQVVRGDSAAYFCASSGGGNSPLHFGNGTRLTVT.

J is TRBJ1-1 and V is TRBV7-2; the D is unclear. V was shortened by 5 bases and J by 0 bases, with 13 bases between the two germline ends. This CDR3 is 15 amino acids long. Looked up from germline, CDR1 is SGHTA and CDR2 is FQGNSA. CDR3 bases: TGTGCCAGCAGCCCGACGCGGCAATTGAACACTGAAGCTTTCTTT. The encoded protein is CASSPTRQLNTEAFF.

The chain has TRBV5-1 and TRBJ2-2, with TRBD2 identical over 7 bases. Germline CDR1 and CDR2: SGHRS and YFSETQ. This CDR3 spans 17 amino acids. Unmatched junction bases numbered 11, after V lost 3 bases and J lost 3 bases. DNA for the CDR3: TGCGCCAGCAGCTCTGGCCGGCGGGAGTCCCACACCGGGGAGCTGTTTTTT. Protein sequence: CASSSGRRESHTGELFF.

The V call is TRBV7-2, the J call TRBJ2-7, with 8 bases aligning to TRBD2. The CDR3 spans 15 residues. From germline, CDR1 is SGHTA and CDR2 FQGNSA. Unmatched junction bases numbered 6, after V lost 5 bases and J lost 0 bases. DNA for the CDR3: TGTGCCAGCAGCGGCCAGCGGGGGAGCTCCTACGAGCAGTACTTC. It translates to CASSGQRGSSYEQYF. Drawing the rest from reference TRBV7-2 and TRBJ2-7, the complete variable domain is GAGVSQSPSNKVTEKGKDVELRCDPISGHTALYWYRQSLGQGLEFLIYFQGNSAPDKSGLPSDRFSAERTGGSVSTLTIQRTQQEDSAVYLCASSGQRGSSYEQYFGPGTRLTVT.

The chain recombines TRBV7-2 with TRBJ2-1; D unclear. V lost 0 bases, J lost 3 bases, and 9 bases lay in between. The CDR3 contains 15 residues. Germline V gene sequence: CDR1 SGHTA, CDR2 FQGNSA. CDR3 region: CASSLALPGYNEQFF. CDR3 nucleotide sequence: TGTGCCAGCAGCTTAGCGCTGCCGGGCTACAATGAGCAGTTCTTC.

The chain is built from TRBV4-2 and TRBJ2-7, with a weak D call TRBD1 (5 bases). The CDR3 extends over 15 amino acids. Trimming left V 2 bases short and J 0 bases short, with 11 bases between. CDR1 is LGHNA, CDR2 YNFKEQ, per germline. DNA for the CDR3: TGTGCCAGCAGCCAAAGTGACAGCAGCTCCTACGAGCAGTACTTC. Translated: CASSQSDSSSYEQYF.

The CDR3 bases are TGTGCCACCCTAGCGTCACTCGAGCAGTTCTTC. Protein sequence: CATLASLEQFF. J is TRBJ2-1 and V is TRBV10-3; perhaps TRBD2 as D (6 bases). V was trimmed by 10 bases and J by 10 bases, leaving 14 bases between them. This CDR3 contains 11 residues. The germline V gene encodes CDR1 ENHRY and CDR2 SYGVKD.

A single count supports this clone. A read error may account for a junction end that differs from germline. The rearrangement links TRBV7-9 to TRBJ2-2, with 9 nucleotides matching TRBD2. CDR3 size: 17 residues. CDR1 and CDR2 (germline): SEHNR, FQNEAQ (reference sequence). CDR3 coding DNA: TGTGCCAGCAGCCTAGCGGGACTAGCAGGGAACACCGGGGAGCTGTTTTTT. Translated: CASSLAGLAGNTGELFF.

V usage is TRBV24-1 and J usage is TRBJ2-5; D may be TRBD1 (5 bases). In germline, CDR1 is KGHDR, CDR2 SFDVKD. This CDR3 spans 14 amino acids. Trimming removed 2 bases at V and 5 bases at J, with 11 bases between. The CDR3: CATSDWQGIETQYF. The CDR3 DNA reads as TGTGCCACCAGTGATTGGCAGGGAATCGAGACCCAGTACTTC.

V and J are TRBV11-2 and TRBJ2-2; 8 bases agree with TRBD2. Germline V gene sequence: CDR1 SGHAT, CDR2 FQNNGV. The CDR3 runs to 15 residues. The J segment lost 7 bases and the V segment lost 5 bases, leaving 9 bases of the junction unmatched. The CDR3 bases are TGTGCCAGCAGCCCCCATAGCGGGGACGACGGGGAGCTGTTTTTT. This codes for CASSPHSGDDGELFF.